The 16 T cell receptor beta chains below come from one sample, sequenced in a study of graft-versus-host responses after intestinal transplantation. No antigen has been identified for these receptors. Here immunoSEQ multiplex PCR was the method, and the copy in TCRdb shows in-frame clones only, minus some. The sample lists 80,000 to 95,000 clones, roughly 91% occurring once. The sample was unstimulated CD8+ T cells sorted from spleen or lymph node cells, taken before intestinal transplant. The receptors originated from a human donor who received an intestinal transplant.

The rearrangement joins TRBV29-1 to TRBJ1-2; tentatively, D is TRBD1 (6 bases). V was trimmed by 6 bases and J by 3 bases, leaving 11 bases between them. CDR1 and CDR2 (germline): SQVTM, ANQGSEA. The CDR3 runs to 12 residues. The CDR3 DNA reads TGCAGCGTCGCATCAGGGGACTATGGCTACACCTTC. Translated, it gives CSVASGDYGYTF.

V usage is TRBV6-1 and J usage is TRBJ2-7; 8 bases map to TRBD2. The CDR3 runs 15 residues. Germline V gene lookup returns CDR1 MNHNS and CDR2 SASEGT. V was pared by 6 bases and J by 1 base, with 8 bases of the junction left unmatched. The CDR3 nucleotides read TGTGCCAGCAGCACTCAGCGGGGGCCTTCCTACGAGCAGTACTTC. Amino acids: CASSTQRGPSYEQYF.

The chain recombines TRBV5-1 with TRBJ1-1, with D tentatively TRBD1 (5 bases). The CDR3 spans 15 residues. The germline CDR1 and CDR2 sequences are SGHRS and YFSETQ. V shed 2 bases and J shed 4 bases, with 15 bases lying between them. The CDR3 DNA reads TGCGCCAGCAGCTTTAATTACAGGTCGAGCACTGAAGCTTTCTTT. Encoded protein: CASSFNYRSSTEAFF.

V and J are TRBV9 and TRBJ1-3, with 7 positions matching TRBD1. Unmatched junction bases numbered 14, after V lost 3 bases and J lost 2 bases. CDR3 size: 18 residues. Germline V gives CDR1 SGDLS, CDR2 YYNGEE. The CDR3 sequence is CASSDGDSKGRAGNTIYF. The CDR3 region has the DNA TGTGCCAGCAGCGATGGGGACAGTAAAGGAAGAGCTGGAAACACCATATATTTT.

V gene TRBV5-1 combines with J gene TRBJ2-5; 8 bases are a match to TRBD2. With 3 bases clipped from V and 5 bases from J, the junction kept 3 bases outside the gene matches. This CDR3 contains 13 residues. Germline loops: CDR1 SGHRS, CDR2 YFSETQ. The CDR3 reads CASSSGRGETQYF. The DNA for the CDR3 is TGCGCCAGCAGCTCCGGGAGGGGGGAGACCCAGTACTTC.

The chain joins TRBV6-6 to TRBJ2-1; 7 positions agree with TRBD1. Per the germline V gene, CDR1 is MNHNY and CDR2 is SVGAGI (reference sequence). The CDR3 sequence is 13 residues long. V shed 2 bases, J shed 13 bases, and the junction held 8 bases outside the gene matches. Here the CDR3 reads CASSYGTEYPQFF. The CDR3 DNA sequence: TGTGCCAGCAGTTACGGGACAGAATACCCACAGTTCTTC.

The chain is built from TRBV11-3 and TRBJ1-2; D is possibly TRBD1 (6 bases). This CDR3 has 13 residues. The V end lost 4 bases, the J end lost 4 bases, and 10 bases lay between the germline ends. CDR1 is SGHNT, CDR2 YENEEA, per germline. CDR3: CASSSTGLYGYTF. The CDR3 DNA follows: TGTGCCAGCAGCTCCACAGGGCTCTATGGCTACACCTTC. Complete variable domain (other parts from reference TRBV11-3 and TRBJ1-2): EAGVVQSPRYKIIEKKQPVAFWCNPISGHNTLYWYLQNLGQGPELLIRYENEEAVDDSQLPKDRFSAERLKGVDSTLKIQPAELGDSAVYLCASSSTGLYGYTFGSGTRLTVV.

CDR3 sequence reads: CASSIGGTGVAEAFF. The DNA for the CDR3 is TGTGCCAGTAGTATAGGCGGGACAGGGGTGGCTGAAGCTTTCTTT. This sequence joins TRBV19 and TRBJ1-1, with TRBD1 identical over 10 bases. CDR1 is LNHDA, CDR2 SQIVND, per germline (reference sequence). This CDR3 has 15 residues. The junction had 5 bases not matched to a gene; V was cut back by 1 base and J by 6 bases.

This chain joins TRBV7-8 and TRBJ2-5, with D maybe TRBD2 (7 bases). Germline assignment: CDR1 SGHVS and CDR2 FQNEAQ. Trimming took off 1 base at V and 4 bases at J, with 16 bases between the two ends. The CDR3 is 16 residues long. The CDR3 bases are TGTGCCAGCAGCTTAGGATGGGGGGGCTTAGGAGAGACCCAGTACTTC. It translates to CASSLGWGGLGETQYF.

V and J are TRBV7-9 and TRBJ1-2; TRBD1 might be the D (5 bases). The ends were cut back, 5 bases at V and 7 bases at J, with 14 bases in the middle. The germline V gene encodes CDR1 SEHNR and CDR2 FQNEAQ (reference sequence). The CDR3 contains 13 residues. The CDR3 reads CASSSREVGGYTF. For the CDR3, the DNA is TGTGCCAGCAGCAGCAGGGAGGTGGGTGGCTACACCTTC.

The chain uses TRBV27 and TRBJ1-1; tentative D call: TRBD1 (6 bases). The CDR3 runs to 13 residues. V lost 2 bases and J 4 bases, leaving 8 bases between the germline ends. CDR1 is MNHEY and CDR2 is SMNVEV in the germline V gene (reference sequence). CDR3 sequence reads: CASSLVGGTEAFF. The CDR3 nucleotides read TGTGCCAGCAGTTTAGTAGGGGGCACTGAAGCTTTCTTT.

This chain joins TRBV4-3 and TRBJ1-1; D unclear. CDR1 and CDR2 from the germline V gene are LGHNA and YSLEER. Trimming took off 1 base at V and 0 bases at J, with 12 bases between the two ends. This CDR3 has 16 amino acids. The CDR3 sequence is CASSQGEHSMNTEAFF. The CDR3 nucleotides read TGCGCCAGCAGCCAAGGAGAGCATAGCATGAACACTGAAGCTTTCTTT.

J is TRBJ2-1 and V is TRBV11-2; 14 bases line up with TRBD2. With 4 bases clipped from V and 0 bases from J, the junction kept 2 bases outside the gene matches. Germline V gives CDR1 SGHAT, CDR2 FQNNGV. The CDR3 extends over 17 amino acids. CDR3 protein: CASSWGTSGSSYNEQFF. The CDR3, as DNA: TGTGCCAGCAGCTGGGGGACTAGCGGGAGCTCCTACAATGAGCAGTTCTTC.

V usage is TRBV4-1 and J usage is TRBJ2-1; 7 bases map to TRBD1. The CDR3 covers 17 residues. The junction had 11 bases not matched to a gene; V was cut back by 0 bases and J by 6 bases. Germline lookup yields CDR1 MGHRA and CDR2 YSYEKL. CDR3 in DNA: TGCGCCAGCAGCCAAGATCCCCAACAGGGGAGAGTCAATGAGCAGTTCTTC. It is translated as CASSQDPQQGRVNEQFF.

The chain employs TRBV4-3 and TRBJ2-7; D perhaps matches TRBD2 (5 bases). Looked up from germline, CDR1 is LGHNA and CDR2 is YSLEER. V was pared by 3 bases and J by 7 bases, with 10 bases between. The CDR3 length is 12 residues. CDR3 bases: TGCGCCAGCAGCCACGGCTCGGGAGAGCAGTACTTC. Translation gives CASSHGSGEQYF.

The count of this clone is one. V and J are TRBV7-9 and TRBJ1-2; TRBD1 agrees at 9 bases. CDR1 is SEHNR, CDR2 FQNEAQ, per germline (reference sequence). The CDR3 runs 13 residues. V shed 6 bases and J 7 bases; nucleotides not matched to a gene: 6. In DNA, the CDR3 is TGTGCCAGCAGTACAGGGGGCGCGGCTGGCTACACCTTC. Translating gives CASSTGGAAGYTF.